The 26 T cell receptor beta chains given below trace back to one sample, sequenced in a study of technical replicates of blood from several donors. Repertoires were generated with immunoSEQ multiplex PCR, while TCRdb's copy carries only in-frame clones and drops some. This sample carries fewer than 100,000 clones, roughly 94% of them seen once, and the ten largest clones take over 0.25%. The sample taken for sequencing was T cells isolated from PBMCs. These receptor sequences come from a human donor in good health.

This chain connects TRBV7-3 to TRBJ2-1; D may be TRBD1 (6 bases). Trimming removed 2 bases at V and 0 bases at J, with 11 bases between. Germline V gene sequence: CDR1 SGHTA, CDR2 FQGTGA. This CDR3 has 16 residues. The CDR3 DNA reads as TGTGCCAGCAGCTTATTAAGGGGGAGCTCCTACAATGAGCAGTTCTTC. Translation gives CASSLLRGSSYNEQFF.

This clone was counted once. CDR3 sequence reads: CASSLTGANTGELFF. The CDR3 region has the DNA TGTGCCAGCAGCTTGACAGGGGCAAACACCGGGGAGCTGTTTTTT. The rearrangement links TRBV11-3 to TRBJ2-2, with 8 bases fitting TRBD1. J was trimmed by 2 bases and V by 3 bases; bases with no gene match: 2. Per germline, CDR1 SGHNT and CDR2 YENEEA. This CDR3 has 15 residues.

The CDR3 here is CSVPLLAGRYNEQFF. The DNA of the CDR3 is TGCAGCGTTCCTCTACTAGCGGGACGATACAATGAGCAGTTCTTC. The chain is built from TRBV29-1 and TRBJ2-1, with TRBD2 matching over 10 bases. Looked up from germline, CDR1 is SQVTM and CDR2 is ANQGSEA. V lost 5 bases and J lost 4; bases outside the gene matches: 8. The CDR3 has 15 amino acids.

This chain connects TRBV7-9 to TRBJ2-7, with 16 nucleotides matching TRBD2. This CDR3 contains 19 residues. In germline, CDR1 is SEHNR, CDR2 FQNEAQ (reference sequence). Trimming took 5 bases from V and 2 from J; bases not matched to a gene: 12. The CDR3 bases are TGTGCCAGCAGCCCACGTCCGGGACTAGCGGGAGGGCATACCTACGAGCAGTACTTC. Translating gives CASSPRPGLAGGHTYEQYF.

The genes are TRBV18 and TRBJ2-7, with D perhaps matching TRBD1 (5 bases). There are 13 residues in the CDR3. The germline CDR1 and CDR2 sequences are KGHSH and LQKENI. V was pared by 3 bases and J by 7 bases, with 13 bases between. This chain's CDR3 is CASSPTTEFEQYF. The CDR3 nucleotides are TGTGCCAGCTCACCGACGACAGAATTTGAGCAGTACTTC.

The rearrangement uses TRBV7-9 and TRBJ2-3, with 7 positions matching TRBD1. V was clipped by 6 bases and J by 2 bases; unmatched bases: 11. This CDR3 comprises 16 residues. Germline loops: CDR1 SEHNR, CDR2 FQNEAQ (reference sequence). The DNA for the CDR3 is TGTGCCAGCAGACGGCTAGGACAGGCTATCACAGATACGCAGTATTTT. It encodes CASRRLGQAITDTQYF.

The chain links TRBV7-3 to TRBJ1-1; D is unresolved. V was trimmed by 5 bases and J by 0 bases, leaving 10 bases between them. The CDR3 extends over 14 amino acids. CDR1 is SGHTA, CDR2 FQGTGA, per germline. The CDR3 sequence: CASSEQGVNTEAFF. The CDR3 coding sequence is TGTGCCAGCAGCGAACAAGGAGTGAACACTGAAGCTTTCTTT.

The chain is built from TRBV10-3 and TRBJ2-1; D perhaps matches TRBD1 (5 bases). The V gene lost 8 bases and the J gene lost 5 bases, with 19 bases spanning the gap. The germline V gene has CDR1 ENHRY and CDR2 SYGVKD. CDR3 size: 15 residues. The CDR3 here is CAISVSGQRNNEQFF. In nucleotides, the CDR3 is TGTGCCATCTCAGTCTCAGGGCAACGCAACAATGAGCAGTTCTTC.

This sequence joins TRBV28 and TRBJ1-4; no firm D call. This CDR3 has 12 residues. With 1 base removed from V and 7 bases from J, the gap between germline ends came to 4 bases. The germline CDR1 and CDR2 sequences are MDHEN and SYDVKM. The CDR3 sequence: CASSLSVEKLFF. The CDR3 nucleotides are TGTGCCAGCAGTTTATCCGTTGAAAAACTGTTTTTT.

This chain links TRBV23-1 with TRBJ2-7; 10 bases line up with TRBD2. TRBV23-1 falls under the ORF class, with uncertain function. This CDR3 comprises 20 residues. V lost 4 bases to trimming and J lost 3 bases; unmatched junction nucleotides: 21. The DNA for the CDR3 is TGCGCCAGCAGTCCCAAACCGGACGAATCGGGACTAGCGACACGCTACGAGCAGTACTTC. It yields the protein CASSPKPDESGLATRYEQYF.

The genes are TRBV21-1 and TRBJ1-5; the table names TRBD1, a call not compared with the DNA. TRBV21-1 is deemed a pseudogene. The CDR3 has 17 amino acids. The CDR3 reads CASSKATTGALRQPQHF. The CDR3 nucleotides are TGTGCCAGCAGCAAAGCCACGACAGGGGCGTTAAGGCAGCCCCAGCATTTT.

This chain joins TRBV30 and TRBJ2-2; 7 bases fit TRBD2. Trimming at V came to 5 bases and at J to 5 bases, leaving 8 bases not matched to a gene. Germline values: CDR1 GTSNPN, CDR2 SVGIG (reference sequence). This CDR3 spans 14 amino acids. The CDR3 coding sequence is TGTGCCTGGGAATTAGCGGGTTATACCGGGGAGCTGTTTTTT. Residues: CAWELAGYTGELFF.

The chain has TRBV27 and TRBJ2-1; D is perhaps TRBD2 (6 bases). CDR3 length: 13 amino acids. Per the germline V gene, CDR1 is MNHEY and CDR2 is SMNVEV (reference sequence). Trimming removed 6 bases at V and 10 bases at J, with 16 bases between. The CDR3 DNA follows: TGTGCCAGCAGCCAGGGACTGCCTGGGGAGCAGTTCTTC. This gives the protein CASSQGLPGEQFF.

The V gene is TRBV4-3, the J gene TRBJ2-5; 9 bases are a match to TRBD2. CDR1 and CDR2 (germline): LGHNA, YSLEER. The ends lost 1 base at V and 3 bases at J; junction bases unmatched: 12. This CDR3 comprises 18 residues. The CDR3 region has the DNA TGCGCCAGCAGCCAAGGGCTATCAGTATCTAGCGGGGAAGAGACCCAGTACTTC. This encodes CASSQGLSVSSGEETQYF.

This clone was counted a single time. This chain links TRBV7-8 with TRBJ1-1, with 7 bases fitting TRBD1. Germline-derived CDR1 and CDR2 are SGHVS and FQNEAQ. The junction had 10 bases not matched to a gene; V was cut back by 5 bases and J by 7 bases. The CDR3 totals 14 residues. The CDR3 DNA is TGTGCCAGCAGCCCCGATTGGACAGGAGTTGAAGCTTTCTTT. Translated: CASSPDWTGVEAFF.

This clone was recorded once. The V call is TRBV7-9, the J call TRBJ2-3; TRBD2 matches 7 bases. Germline loops: CDR1 SEHNR, CDR2 FQNEAQ (reference sequence). V lost 5 bases, J lost 6 bases, and 11 bases stayed unmatched. The CDR3 has 15 amino acids. CDR3 nucleotides: TGTGCCAGCAGCCCCGGGACTAAGGATGTGGATACGCAGTATTTT. This translates into CASSPGTKDVDTQYF.

Turning to this clone: The identical CDR3 is also encoded by other nucleotide sequences in the sample. The V and J genes are TRBV27 and TRBJ2-3; 11 positions agree with TRBD2. Germline CDR1 and CDR2: MNHEY and SMNVEV (reference sequence). The V and J ends lost 5 bases and 5 bases, in that order; junction bases with no gene match: 6. This CDR3 is 15 amino acids long. The CDR3 region is CASSPSGRRGDTQYF. The DNA for the CDR3 is TGTGCCAGCAGTCCTAGCGGGAGGCGGGGAGATACGCAGTATTTT.

The chain couples TRBV19 to TRBJ1-1, with no clear D. This CDR3 contains 13 residues. Germline CDR1 and CDR2: LNHDA and SQIVND (reference sequence). V was cut by 3 bases and J by 1 base, with 6 bases left in between. The CDR3 spells CASSMSRNTEAFF. Written as DNA, the CDR3 is TGTGCCAGTAGTATGTCTAGGAACACTGAAGCTTTCTTT.

This clone appeared once. The chain uses TRBV29-1 and TRBJ1-5, with a tentative D call TRBD1 (6 bases). The CDR3 length is 13 residues. The germline V gene encodes CDR1 SQVTM and CDR2 ANQGSEA. V was cut by 8 bases and J by 2 bases, with 13 bases left in between. In DNA, the CDR3 is TGCAGCTTAGGGGGTGAGGGCAATCAGCCCCAGCATTTT. As protein: CSLGGEGNQPQHF.

The chain has TRBV19 and TRBJ2-3; D unresolved. The V gene lost 4 bases and the J gene lost 6 bases, with 14 bases spanning the gap. Per germline, CDR1 LNHDA and CDR2 SQIVND (reference sequence). The CDR3 runs 14 residues. The CDR3 reads CASSKRFSEDTQYF. The CDR3 coding sequence is TGTGCCAGTAGTAAACGGTTTTCCGAGGATACGCAGTATTTT.

The chain couples TRBV19 to TRBJ2-7; weak D call: TRBD2 (6 bases). Germline assignment: CDR1 LNHDA and CDR2 SQIVND (reference sequence). The CDR3 sequence is 14 residues long. The V end lost 7 bases, the J end lost 0 bases, and 13 bases lay between the germline ends. The DNA of the CDR3 is TGTGCCAGTAAGTCACGGGAGTTCTCCTACGAGCAGTACTTC. Encoded protein: CASKSREFSYEQYF.

V and J are TRBV10-3 and TRBJ1-1; TRBD1 agrees at 8 bases. The germline gives CDR1 ENHRY, CDR2 SYGVKD. CDR3 size: 14 residues. V dropped 4 bases and J dropped 3; count of bases not matched to a gene: 4. In nucleotides, the CDR3 is TGTGCCATCAGTGGCCAGGGGGCATACACTGAAGCTTTCTTT. Its translation: CAISGQGAYTEAFF.

The J gene is TRBJ2-1, the V gene TRBV7-2; no clear D. The CDR3 has 12 residues. CDR1 is SGHTA and CDR2 is FQGNSA in the germline V gene. Trimming left V 1 base short and J 8 bases short, with 6 bases between. The CDR3: CASSLVRYEQFF. DNA for the CDR3: TGTGCCAGCAGCTTAGTTCGGTATGAGCAGTTCTTC.

The J gene is TRBJ2-5, the V gene TRBV5-1; 8 bases match TRBD2. The CDR3 extends over 13 amino acids. J lost 5 bases, V lost 4 bases, and 4 bases had no gene match. Per the germline V gene, CDR1 is SGHRS and CDR2 is YFSETQ. The CDR3 here is CASSKGTSETQYF. In nucleotides, the CDR3 is TGCGCCAGCAGCAAGGGGACTAGTGAGACCCAGTACTTC.

The CDR3 coding sequence is TGTGCCAGCAGCGCGCTTAGCGGGATTTACAATGAGCAGTTCTTC. It encodes CASSALSGIYNEQFF. The chain recombines TRBV9 with TRBJ2-1, with 8 bases lining up with TRBD2. The junction had 6 bases not matched to a gene; V was cut back by 3 bases and J by 4 bases. This CDR3 region has 15 residues. Germline values: CDR1 SGDLS, CDR2 YYNGEE.

The chain has TRBV7-6 and TRBJ1-1, with D perhaps TRBD1 (5 bases). V was pared by 4 bases and J by 4 bases, with 13 bases between. This CDR3 has 14 residues. Germline V gene data show CDR1 as SGHVS and CDR2 as FNYEAQ. For the CDR3, the DNA is TGTGCCAGCAGCTCTCAGGGAGGGAGCACTGAAGCTTTCTTT. This gives the protein CASSSQGGSTEAFF.